This record looks at one T cell receptor beta chain sequence and its context. The data derive from a study of Ad26.COV2.S vaccination and SARS-CoV-2 variants. Whole-study context: Dosing was one shot or two shots 56 days apart.

Treatment: around 19 received Ad26.COV2.S at low or high dose, single or two shots; roughly five received placebo; per-sample allocation not given. Vaccine and placebo recipients were sampled on day 63 after the first injection. The donor's status was that of an adult aged 18-55 years in Boston. Ad26 vector vaccine expressed Wuhan-strain SARS-CoV-2 spike. Method: immunoSEQ multiplex PCR; TCRdb's copy keeps in-frame clones and lacks some. The sample includes 200,000 to 300,000 clones, approximately 87% seen only once; the top ten take approximately 12%. The CDR3 is made up of 14 amino acids. V lost 0 bases and J lost 6, with 12 bases in between. The germline V gene encodes CDR1 SGHDT and CDR2 YYEEEE.

Sequencing used peripheral blood, obtained in a trial of Ad26.COV2.S vaccine versus placebo. The TCR originated in a person between 18 and 65 years old who received the Ad26.COV2.S COVID-19 vaccine or a placebo. V and J are TRBV5-6 and TRBJ1-2; D is ambiguous. The CDR3 DNA reads TGTGCCAGCAGCTTGGGGCGAGGGAGGGATGGCTACACCTTC. It specifies CASSLGRGRDGYTF.